This TCR beta chain appears in the sequencing data of a study of somatic mutations in cytotoxic T cells in rheumatoid arthritis. The study's findings and limits: There was no significant difference in CD8+ T-cell clonality between rheumatoid arthritis patients and age-matched healthy controls. About an eighth of the roughly 60 patients had a largest CD8+ clone above 20% of CD8+ cells. Greater age accompanied higher CD8+ clonality in rheumatoid arthritis patients, a pattern that was absent in healthy controls.

Germline V gives CDR1 PRHDT, CDR2 FYEKMQ (reference sequence). This CDR3 is 14 amino acids long. The V gene end was trimmed by 8 bases and the J gene end by 3 bases; junction bases not matched to a gene: 8. Here immunoSEQ multiplex PCR was the method, and the copy in TCRdb shows in-frame clones only, minus some. The data show several thousand clones, 74% seen once. Comments on this clone: Its antigen is undetermined.

This TCR derives from an adult with rheumatoid arthritis. The specimen was CD8+ T cells sorted from blood. V gene TRBV13 combines with J gene TRBJ2-5; TRBD1 matches at 8 bases. The CDR3 reads CASSHLTGEETQYF. In DNA form, the CDR3 reads TGTGCCAGCTCACATCTGACAGGGGAAGAGACCCAGTACTTC.